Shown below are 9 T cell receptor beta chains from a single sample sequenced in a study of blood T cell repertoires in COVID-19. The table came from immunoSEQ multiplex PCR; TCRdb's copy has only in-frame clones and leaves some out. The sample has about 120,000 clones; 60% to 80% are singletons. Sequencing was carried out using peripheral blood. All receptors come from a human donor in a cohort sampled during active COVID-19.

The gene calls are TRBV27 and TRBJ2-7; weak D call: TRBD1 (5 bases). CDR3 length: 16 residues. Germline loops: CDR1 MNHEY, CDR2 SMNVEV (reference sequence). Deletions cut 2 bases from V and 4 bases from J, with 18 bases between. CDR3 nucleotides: TGTGCCAGCAGTTTAGGGCCTCCAGGGAAAGGGTACGAGCAGTACTTC. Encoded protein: CASSLGPPGKGYEQYF.

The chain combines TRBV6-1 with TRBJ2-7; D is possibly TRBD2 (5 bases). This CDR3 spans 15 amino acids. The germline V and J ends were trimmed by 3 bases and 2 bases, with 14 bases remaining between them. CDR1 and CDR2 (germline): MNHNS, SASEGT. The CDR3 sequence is CASSEVAGSPYEQYF. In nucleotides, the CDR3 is TGTGCCAGCAGTGAGGTCGCGGGTTCCCCCTACGAGCAGTACTTC.

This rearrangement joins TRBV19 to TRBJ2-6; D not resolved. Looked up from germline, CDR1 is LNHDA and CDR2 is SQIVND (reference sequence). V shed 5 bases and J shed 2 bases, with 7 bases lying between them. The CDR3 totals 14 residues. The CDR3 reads CASSGRAGANVLTF. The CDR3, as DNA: TGTGCCAGTAGTGGCCGGGCTGGGGCCAACGTCCTGACTTTC. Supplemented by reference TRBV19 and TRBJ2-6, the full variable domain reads DGGITQSPKYLFRKEGQNVTLSCEQNLNHDAMYWYRQDPGQGLRLIYYSQIVNDFQKGDIAEGYSVSREKKESFPLTVTSAQKNPTAFYLCASSGRAGANVLTFGAGSRLTVL.

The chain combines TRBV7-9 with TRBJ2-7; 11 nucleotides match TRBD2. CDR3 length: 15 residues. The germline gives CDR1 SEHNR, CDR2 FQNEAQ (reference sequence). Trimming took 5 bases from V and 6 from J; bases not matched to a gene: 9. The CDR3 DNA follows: TGTGCCAGCAGCCCTCGGACTAGCGGGCCGGGCGAGCAGTACTTC. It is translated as CASSPRTSGPGEQYF.

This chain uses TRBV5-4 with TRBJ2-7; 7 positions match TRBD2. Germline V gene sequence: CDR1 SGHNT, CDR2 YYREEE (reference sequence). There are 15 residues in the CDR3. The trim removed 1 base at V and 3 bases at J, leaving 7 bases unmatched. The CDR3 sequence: CASSLFEGGSYEQYF. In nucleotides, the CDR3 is TGTGCCAGCAGCTTGTTTGAGGGAGGGAGCTACGAGCAGTACTTC.

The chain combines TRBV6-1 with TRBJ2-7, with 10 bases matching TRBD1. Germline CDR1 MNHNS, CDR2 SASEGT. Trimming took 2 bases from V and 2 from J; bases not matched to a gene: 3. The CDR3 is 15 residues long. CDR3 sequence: CASSETGTGAYEQYF. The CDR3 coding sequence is TGTGCCAGCAGTGAAACCGGGACAGGGGCCTACGAGCAGTACTTC.

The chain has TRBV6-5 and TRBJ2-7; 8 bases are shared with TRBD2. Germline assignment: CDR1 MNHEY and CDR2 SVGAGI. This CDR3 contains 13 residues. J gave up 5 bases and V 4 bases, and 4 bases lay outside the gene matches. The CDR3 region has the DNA TGTGCCAGCAGTTCAGCGGGGGAGGACGAGCAGTACTTC. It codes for CASSSAGEDEQYF.

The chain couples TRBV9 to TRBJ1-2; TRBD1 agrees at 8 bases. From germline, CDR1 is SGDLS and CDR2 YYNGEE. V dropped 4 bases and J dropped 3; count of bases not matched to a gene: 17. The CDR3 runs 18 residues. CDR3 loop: CASSPDPGQGEIYYGYTF. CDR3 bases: TGTGCCAGCAGCCCCGACCCCGGACAGGGCGAAATATACTATGGCTACACCTTC.

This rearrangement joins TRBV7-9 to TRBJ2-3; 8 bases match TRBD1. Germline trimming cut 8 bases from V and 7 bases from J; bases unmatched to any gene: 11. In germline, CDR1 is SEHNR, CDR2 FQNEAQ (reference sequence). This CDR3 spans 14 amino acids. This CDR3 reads CASGWAGGKNTQYF. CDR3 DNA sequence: TGTGCCAGCGGTTGGGCAGGGGGCAAAAATACGCAGTATTTT.